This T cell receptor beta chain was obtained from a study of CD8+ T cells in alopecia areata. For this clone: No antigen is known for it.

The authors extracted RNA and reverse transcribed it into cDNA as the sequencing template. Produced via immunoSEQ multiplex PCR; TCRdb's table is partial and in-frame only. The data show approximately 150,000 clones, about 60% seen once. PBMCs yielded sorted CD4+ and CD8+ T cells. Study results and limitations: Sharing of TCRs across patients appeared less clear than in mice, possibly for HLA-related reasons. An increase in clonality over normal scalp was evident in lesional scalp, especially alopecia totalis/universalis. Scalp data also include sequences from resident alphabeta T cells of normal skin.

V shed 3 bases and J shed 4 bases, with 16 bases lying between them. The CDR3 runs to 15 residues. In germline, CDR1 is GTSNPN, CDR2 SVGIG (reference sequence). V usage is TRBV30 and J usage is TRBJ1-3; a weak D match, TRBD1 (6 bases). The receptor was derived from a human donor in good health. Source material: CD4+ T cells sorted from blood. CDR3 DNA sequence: TGTGCCTGGAGCCGGAGGACGGGACAAGGAAACACCATATATTTT. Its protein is CAWSRRTGQGNTIYF.